These 20 T cell receptor beta chains came from one sample sequenced in a study of blood T cell repertoires in COVID-19 (dated by TCRdb to 2020 to 2021). Library creation used the immunoSEQ multiplex PCR assay. TCRdb obtained this table from immuneACCESS and retained in-frame rearrangements with V and J assigned. These tables miss some clones; where compared with another copy, unresolved V genes account for less than half of the shortfall, and the remainder is unexplained. The sample table lists about 120,000 clones, about 87% of them with a count of one. 4.6% of the sample rests with the top ten. Sequencing input: peripheral blood. The source is a woman in her fifties or sixties with acute or convalescent COVID-19.

This sequence joins TRBV13 and TRBJ2-2; D is ambiguous. From germline, CDR1 is PRHDT and CDR2 FYEKMQ (reference sequence). V lost 3 bases, J lost 0 bases, and 11 bases lay in between. The CDR3 is made up of 16 amino acids. CDR3 bases: TGTGCCAGCAGCTTGGGCGAATACGCGAACACCGGGGAGCTGTTTTTT. As protein: CASSLGEYANTGELFF.

This chain joins TRBV14 and TRBJ2-1; D perhaps matches TRBD2 (5 bases). V was cut by 6 bases and J by 7 bases, with 22 bases left in between. The CDR3 runs to 16 residues. Germline-derived CDR1 and CDR2 are SGHDN and FVKESK. CDR3 DNA sequence: TGTGCCAGCAGACAAAAACGAGGGCCCCTCGCGAATGAGCAGTTCTTC. The encoded protein is CASRQKRGPLANEQFF. Combining the CDR3 with reference TRBV14 and TRBJ2-1 gives the whole variable domain EAGVTQFPSHSVIEKGQTVTLRCDPISGHDNLYWYRRVMGKEIKFLLHFVKESKQDESGMPNNRFLAERTGGTYSTLKVQPAELEDSGVYFCASRQKRGPLANEQFFGPGTRLTVL.

V is TRBV5-1 and J is TRBJ2-5, with D unclear. Trimming took 0 bases from V and 6 from J, leaving 9 bases between them. CDR3 length: 13 residues. The V gene's germline CDR1 is SGHRS and CDR2 YFSETQ. The CDR3 is CASSLGSPKTQYF. CDR3 nucleotide sequence: TGCGCCAGCAGCTTGGGCAGTCCGAAGACCCAGTACTTC.

This chain links TRBV3-1 (or the pseudogene TRBV3-2) with TRBJ1-1, with D perhaps TRBD1 (6 bases). There are 15 residues in the CDR3. V was cut by 3 bases and J by 2 bases, with 13 bases left in between. In germline, CDR1 is LGHDT, CDR2 YNNKEL (reference sequence). The CDR3 DNA follows: TGTGCCAGCAGCCACAGGACAGCGACTAACACTGAAGCTTTCTTT. Its translation: CASSHRTATNTEAFF.

This chain connects TRBV2 to TRBJ2-2; D may be TRBD1 (6 bases). The CDR3 covers 13 residues. With 4 bases removed from V and 7 bases from J, the gap between germline ends came to 10 bases. The germline gives CDR1 SNHLY, CDR2 FYNNEI. CDR3 sequence reads: CASSAWGLGELFF. The DNA for the CDR3 is TGTGCCAGCAGTGCATGGGGGCTCGGGGAGCTGTTTTTT. Full variable domain (missing parts from reference TRBV2 and TRBJ2-2): EPEVTQTPSHQVTQMGQEVILRCVPISNHLYFYWYRQILGQKVEFLVSFYNNEISEKSEIFDDQFSVERPDGSNFTLKIRSTKLEDSAMYFCASSAWGLGELFFGEGSRLTVL.

This clone was seen once. The chain recombines TRBV11-2 with TRBJ2-1; TRBD2 aligns across 7 bases. J lost 4 bases, V lost 4 bases, and 4 bases had no gene match. This CDR3 region has 14 residues. Germline-derived CDR1 and CDR2 are SGHAT and FQNNGV. The DNA of the CDR3 is TGTGCCAGCAGCTCGGGACTAAAATACAATGAGCAGTTCTTC. This encodes CASSSGLKYNEQFF. Using reference TRBV11-2 and TRBJ2-1 for the parts outside the CDR3, the full variable domain is EAGVAQSPRYKIIEKRQSVAFWCNPISGHATLYWYQQILGQGPKLLIQFQNNGVVDDSQLPKDRFSAERLKGVDSTLKIQPAKLEDSAVYLCASSSGLKYNEQFFGPGTRLTVL.

This clone was counted only a few times. V and J are TRBV19 and TRBJ1-1; D possibly corresponds to TRBD1 (6 bases). The CDR3 runs to 13 residues. Per germline, CDR1 LNHDA and CDR2 SQIVND (reference sequence). Between the trimmed V and J ends, which lost 3 bases and 6 bases, there was a span of 11 bases. The CDR3 DNA reads TGTGCCAGTAGTATGGGGGCAGGGGCTGAAGCTTTCTTT. It yields the protein CASSMGAGAEAFF. Based on the CDR3 plus reference TRBV19 and TRBJ1-1, the full variable domain is DGGITQSPKYLFRKEGQNVTLSCEQNLNHDAMYWYRQDPGQGLRLIYYSQIVNDFQKGDIAEGYSVSREKKESFPLTVTSAQKNPTAFYLCASSMGAGAEAFFGQGTRLTVV.

The chain recombines TRBV11-2 with TRBJ1-5; no definite D call. Germline V gives CDR1 SGHAT, CDR2 FQNNGV. The V end lost 0 bases, the J end lost 2 bases, and 8 bases lay between the germline ends. This CDR3 comprises 15 residues. The CDR3 here is CASSLDRGGNQPQHF. CDR3 nucleotides: TGTGCCAGCAGCTTAGACAGAGGCGGCAATCAGCCCCAGCATTTT.

The chain carries TRBV11-2 and TRBJ2-2; 8 positions match TRBD2. The germline V gene encodes CDR1 SGHAT and CDR2 FQNNGV. V dropped 1 base and J dropped 5; count of bases not matched to a gene: 3. The CDR3 has 15 amino acids. The CDR3 nucleotides are TGTGCCAGCAGCTTAGGGGTAGCGGGGACCGGGGAGCTGTTTTTT. This codes for CASSLGVAGTGELFF. The entire variable domain, with the rest obtained from reference TRBV11-2 and TRBJ2-2, is as follows: EAGVAQSPRYKIIEKRQSVAFWCNPISGHATLYWYQQILGQGPKLLIQFQNNGVVDDSQLPKDRFSAERLKGVDSTLKIQPAKLEDSAVYLCASSLGVAGTGELFFGEGSRLTVL.

The V gene is TRBV24-1, the J gene TRBJ2-1; 8 nucleotides match TRBD2. CDR3 length equals 19 residues. V dropped 3 bases and J dropped 3; count of bases not matched to a gene: 15. CDR1 and CDR2 from the germline V gene are KGHDR and SFDVKD. The CDR3 loop is CATSDGRAVAGRSYNEQFF. DNA for the CDR3: TGTGCCACCAGTGATGGAAGAGCGGTAGCGGGAAGAAGCTACAATGAGCAGTTCTTC.

The genes are TRBV5-4 and TRBJ2-7; perhaps TRBD2 as D (5 bases). V was clipped by 0 bases and J by 1 base, with 8 bases between them. The CDR3 contains 14 residues. CDR1 is SGHNT and CDR2 is YYREEE in the germline V gene (reference sequence). CDR3 residues: CASSLDRGSYEQYF. CDR3 DNA sequence: TGTGCCAGCAGCTTGGATCGGGGATCCTACGAGCAGTACTTC.

The V call is TRBV18, the J call TRBJ2-7; a weak D match, TRBD1 (6 bases). V lost 2 bases and J lost 3, with 11 bases in between. CDR1 and CDR2 (germline): KGHSH, LQKENI. This CDR3 is 14 amino acids long. The CDR3 DNA is TGTGCCAGCTCACCAGGAAGGGGGAACTACGAGCAGTACTTC. Translated, it gives CASSPGRGNYEQYF.

This chain connects TRBV15 to TRBJ1-6, with no clear D. Germline loops: CDR1 LNHNV, CDR2 YYDKDF (reference sequence). This CDR3 has 15 amino acids. V dropped 0 bases and J dropped 5 bases, with 8 bases sitting between them. In DNA form, the CDR3 reads TGTGCCACCAGCAGAGATCGAACAGATAATTCACCCCTCCACTTT. This sequence encodes CATSRDRTDNSPLHF.

The chain links TRBV9 to TRBJ1-6, with D hard to call. Trimming pared 3 bases from V and 10 bases from J, leaving 14 bases between. Germline lookup yields CDR1 SGDLS and CDR2 YYNGEE. The CDR3 extends over 14 amino acids. The CDR3 here is CASSAREEGSPLHF. The DNA of the CDR3 is TGTGCCAGCAGCGCTAGGGAGGAAGGATCACCCCTCCACTTT.

The chain joins TRBV7-2 to TRBJ1-1; 11 bases match TRBD1. V trimming: 5 bases; J trimming: 0 bases; junction bases outside the gene matches: 5. The CDR3 spans 16 residues. Germline CDR1 is SGHTA and CDR2 is FQGNSA. Here the CDR3 DNA reads TGTGCCAGCAGCCCGGAGGGACAGGGGGTGAACACTGAAGCTTTCTTT. As protein: CASSPEGQGVNTEAFF. Supplemented by reference TRBV7-2 and TRBJ1-1, the full variable domain reads GAGVSQSPSNKVTEKGKDVELRCDPISGHTALYWYRQSLGQGLEFLIYFQGNSAPDKSGLPSDRFSAERTGGSVSTLTIQRTQQEDSAVYLCASSPEGQGVNTEAFFGQGTRLTVV.

In DNA, the CDR3 is TGTGCCATCAAAGGGACTAGCGGGACCTCCTACAATGAGCAGTTCTTC. Its protein product is CAIKGTSGTSYNEQFF. The rearrangement links TRBV10-3 to TRBJ2-1, with 13 bases that match TRBD2. The ends lost 7 bases at V and 0 bases at J; junction bases unmatched: 3. Germline assignment: CDR1 ENHRY and CDR2 SYGVKD. The CDR3 runs 16 residues.

The chain is built from TRBV6-5 and TRBJ2-7; possibly TRBD2 for D (5 bases). The CDR3 has 14 amino acids. The V end was cut by 7 bases, the J end by 2 bases, with 15 bases between. The germline V gene encodes CDR1 MNHEY and CDR2 SVGAGI. The CDR3 region has the DNA TGTGCCAGCACCAAGGGAGACATTGCCTACGAGCAGTACTTC. Translated: CASTKGDIAYEQYF.

The V call is TRBV12-3 or TRBV12-4, the J call TRBJ1-1, with 7 bases that match TRBD1. The CDR3 runs to 12 residues. V trimming: 5 bases; J trimming: 10 bases; junction bases outside the gene matches: 7. The CDR3 sequence is CASSAGGLVAFF. The CDR3 bases are TGTGCCAGCAGTGCAGGGGGTCTAGTAGCTTTCTTT.

This clone occurred once. The chain joins TRBV5-1 to TRBJ2-5, with D uncertain. CDR3 length equals 17 residues. The V gene lost 4 bases and the J gene lost 0 bases, with 19 bases spanning the gap. Germline V gene lookup returns CDR1 SGHRS and CDR2 YFSETQ. The CDR3 nucleotides are TGCGCCAGCAGCCCCACTTCCCTTACTACCTACCAAGAGACCCAGTACTTC. Translating gives CASSPTSLTTYQETQYF.

The CDR3 sequence is CATSEQGSYTQYF. CDR3 in DNA: TGTGCCACCAGTGAACAGGGGTCATATACGCAGTATTTT. The gene calls are TRBV24-1 and TRBJ2-3; 7 nucleotides agree with TRBD1. Germline lookup yields CDR1 KGHDR and CDR2 SFDVKD. The V segment lost 4 bases and the J segment 7 bases; nucleotides outside the gene matches: 4. The CDR3 runs 13 residues.